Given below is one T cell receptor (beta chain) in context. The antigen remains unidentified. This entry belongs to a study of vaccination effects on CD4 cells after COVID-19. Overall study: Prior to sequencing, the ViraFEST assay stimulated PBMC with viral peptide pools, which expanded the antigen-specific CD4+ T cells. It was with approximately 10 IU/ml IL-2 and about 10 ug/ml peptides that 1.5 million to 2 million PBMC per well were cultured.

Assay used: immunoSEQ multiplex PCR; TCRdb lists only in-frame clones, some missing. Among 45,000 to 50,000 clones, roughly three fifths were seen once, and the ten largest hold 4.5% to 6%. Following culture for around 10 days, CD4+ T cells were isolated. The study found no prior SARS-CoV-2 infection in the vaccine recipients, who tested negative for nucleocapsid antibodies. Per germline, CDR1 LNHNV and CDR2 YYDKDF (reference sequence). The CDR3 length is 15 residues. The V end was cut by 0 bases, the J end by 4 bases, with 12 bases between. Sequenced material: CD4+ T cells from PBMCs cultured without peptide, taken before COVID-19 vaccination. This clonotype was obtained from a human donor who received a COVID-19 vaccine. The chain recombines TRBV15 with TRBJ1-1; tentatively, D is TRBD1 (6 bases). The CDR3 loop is CATSRDRRGATEAFF. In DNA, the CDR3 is TGTGCCACCAGCAGAGATCGTCGGGGGGCCACTGAAGCTTTCTTT.